These 8 T cell receptor beta chains share one sample of origin, sequenced in a study of T-cell reconstitution after alpha-beta-depleted transplantation in children (dated by TCRdb to the mid-2010s). In the paper's terms, the treatment or condition label means: allogeneic hematopoietic cell transplantation with graft depleted of TCRalphabeta T cells and CD19 B cells. The method behind the library was PCR. The sequencing machine was an Illumina HiSeq 2500. To normalize quantification of the TCRbeta repertoire, the TCR libraries were built with molecular barcoding that relied on unique molecular identifiers. TCRdb trimmed the raw reads at Q25, called clones with MiXCR and kept productive beta chains. Each record represents a unique CDR3 protein, reported with the most common genes and DNA among its rows. This sample gives around 200,000 distinct CDR3 sequences in total; 7.5% to 9.5% of them show up just once. The ten largest clones add up to 35% of the sample.

The material was PBMCs, mostly from graft donor cells, obtained 360 days after TCRalphabeta/CD19-depleted stem cell transplant. Receptors were obtained from a male patient aged 2-10 years who had a stem cell transplant for acute myeloid leukemia, so the T cells may come from the graft donor.

As to this clonotype: This CDR3 is missing its conserved last phenylalanine or tryptophan, likely due to a read error. This chain joins TRBV5-1 and TRBJ2-7; D could derive from TRBD1 or TRBD2 (5 bases each). Germline-derived CDR1 and CDR2 are SGHRS and YFSETQ. The V and J ends lost 0 bases and 1 base respectively, with 23 bases between them. The CDR3 length is 19 residues. The DNA of the CDR3 is TGCGCCAGCAGCTTGGATCAGGGATTTACCGAGCGGAGGTCCTACGAGCAGTACTAC. It translates to CASSLDQGFTERRSYEQYY.

This clonotype occurred a few times. The J gene is TRBJ2-2, the V gene TRBV20-1; the D gene is possibly TRBD1 (6 bases). The CDR3 is 14 residues long. Trimming removed 5 bases at V and 4 bases at J, with 14 bases between. The germline CDR1 and CDR2 sequences are DFQATT and SNEGSKA (reference sequence). DNA of the CDR3: TGCAGTGCTTGTAGCCAGGGGACCACCGGGGAGCTGTTTTTT. This codes for CSACSQGTTGELFF.

The sample holds a few counts of this clonotype. This chain connects TRBV5-1 to TRBJ2-5; no reliable D call. V was clipped by 4 bases and J by 2 bases, with 15 bases between them. Per the germline V gene, CDR1 is SGHRS and CDR2 is YFSETQ. The CDR3 is 15 amino acids. DNA for the CDR3: TGCGCCAGCAGCCCCGTGCTGTGGATACAAGAGACCCAGTACTTC. This sequence encodes CASSPVLWIQETQYF.

This clonotype was picked up one time. The chain links TRBV7-3 to TRBJ2-1; D gene unclear. With 5 bases removed from V and 8 bases from J, the gap between germline ends came to 13 bases. CDR1 SGHTA and CDR2 FQGTGA come from the germline V gene. CDR3 length equals 13 residues. The CDR3 sequence is CASSIAPHDEQFF. CDR3 DNA sequence: TGTGCCAGCAGCATCGCCCCTCACGATGAGCAGTTCTTC.

This clonotype showed up many times. The chain joins TRBV15 to TRBJ2-7; D might be TRBD2 (6 bases). Trimming stripped 0 bases from V and 0 bases from J, with 12 bases between. Germline values: CDR1 LNHNV, CDR2 YYDKDF (reference sequence). The CDR3 has 16 residues. DNA for the CDR3: TGTGCCACCAGCAGAGAGCTAGCGAAAAGCTCCTACGAGCAGTACGTC. Translation: CATSRELAKSSYEQYV.

In DNA, the CDR3 is TGCGCCAGCAGCCGACCGCTTAGCGGGGTCCCAGGGGATACGCAGTATTTT. As protein: CASSRPLSGVPGDTQYF. The chain recombines TRBV5-1 with TRBJ2-3, with 8 nucleotides matching TRBD2. This CDR3 is 17 amino acids long. CDR1 and CDR2 from the germline V gene are SGHRS and YFSETQ. V lost 4 bases and J lost 6; bases outside the gene matches: 16.

The table lists this clonotype with many counts. The rearrangement links TRBV12-3 or TRBV12-4 to TRBJ2-5; TRBD1 matches 9 bases. With V trimmed by 5 bases and J by 4 bases, 2 bases remained unmatched. This CDR3 is built from 13 residues. CDR3 protein: CASSNRGLETQYF. CDR3 in DNA: TGTGCCAGCAGTAACAGGGGGCTAGAGACCCAGTACTTC.

This rearrangement joins TRBV6-5 to TRBJ2-1, with 9 positions matching TRBD2. The CDR3 contains 16 residues. Germline trimming cut 4 bases from V and 4 bases from J; bases unmatched to any gene: 8. Germline V gene lookup returns CDR1 MNHEY and CDR2 SVGAGI. The CDR3 DNA reads TGTGCCAGCAGTTCATTCGTAGCGGGAGCATACAATGAGCAGTTCTTC. It encodes CASSSFVAGAYNEQFF.